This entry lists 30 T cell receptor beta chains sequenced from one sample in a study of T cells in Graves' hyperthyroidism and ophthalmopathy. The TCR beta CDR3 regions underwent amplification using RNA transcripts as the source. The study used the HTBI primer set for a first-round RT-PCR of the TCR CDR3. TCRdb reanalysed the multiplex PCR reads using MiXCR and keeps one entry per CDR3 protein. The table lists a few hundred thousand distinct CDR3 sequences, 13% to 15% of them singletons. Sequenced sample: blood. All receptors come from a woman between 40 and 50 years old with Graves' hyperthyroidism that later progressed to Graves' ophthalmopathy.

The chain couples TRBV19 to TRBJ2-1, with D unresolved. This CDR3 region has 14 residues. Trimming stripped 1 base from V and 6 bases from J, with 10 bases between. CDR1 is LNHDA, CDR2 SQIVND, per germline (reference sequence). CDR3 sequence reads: CASSIVGSSNEQFF. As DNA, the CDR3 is TGTGCCAGTAGTATAGTTGGTAGCAGCAATGAGCAGTTCTTC.

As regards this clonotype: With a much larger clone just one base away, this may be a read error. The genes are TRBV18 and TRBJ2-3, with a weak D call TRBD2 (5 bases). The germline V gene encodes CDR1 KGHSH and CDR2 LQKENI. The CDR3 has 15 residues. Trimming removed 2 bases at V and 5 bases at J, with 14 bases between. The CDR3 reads CASSPRGQTIDTQYF. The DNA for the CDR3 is TGTGCCAGCTCACCAAGAGGGCAGACCATAGATACGCAGTATTTT.

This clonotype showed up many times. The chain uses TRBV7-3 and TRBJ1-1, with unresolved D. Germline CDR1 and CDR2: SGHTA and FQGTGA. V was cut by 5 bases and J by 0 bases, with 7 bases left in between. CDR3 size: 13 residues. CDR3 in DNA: TGTGCCAGCAGCCGACTGATGAACACTGAAGCTTTCTTT. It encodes CASSRLMNTEAFF.

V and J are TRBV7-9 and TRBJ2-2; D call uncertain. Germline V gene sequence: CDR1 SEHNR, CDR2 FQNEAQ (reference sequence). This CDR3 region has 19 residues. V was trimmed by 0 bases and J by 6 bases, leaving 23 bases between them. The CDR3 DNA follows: TGTGCCAGCAGCTTAGCGACCATGGGGATGAGGATCGGTGCCGGGGAGCTGTTTTTT. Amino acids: CASSLATMGMRIGAGELFF.

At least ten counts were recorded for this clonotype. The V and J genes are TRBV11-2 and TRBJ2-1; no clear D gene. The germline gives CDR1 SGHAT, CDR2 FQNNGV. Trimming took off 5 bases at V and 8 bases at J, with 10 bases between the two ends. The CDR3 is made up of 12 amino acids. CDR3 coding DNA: TGTGCCAGCAGCCCCACGTGGGATGAGCAGTTCTTC. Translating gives CASSPTWDEQFF.

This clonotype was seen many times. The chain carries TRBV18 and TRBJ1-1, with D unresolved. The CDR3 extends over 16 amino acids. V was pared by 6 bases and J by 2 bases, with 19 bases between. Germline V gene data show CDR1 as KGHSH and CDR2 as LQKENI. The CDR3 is CASSPNYEITNTEAFF. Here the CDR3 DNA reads TGTGCCAGCTCGCCGAATTACGAGATAACTAACACTGAAGCTTTCTTT. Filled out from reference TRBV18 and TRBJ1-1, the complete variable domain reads NAGVMQNPRHLVRRRGQEARLRCSPMKGHSHVYWYRQLPEEGLKFMVYLQKENIIDESGMPKERFSAEFPKEGPSILRIQQVVRGDSAAYFCASSPNYEITNTEAFFGQGTRLTVV.

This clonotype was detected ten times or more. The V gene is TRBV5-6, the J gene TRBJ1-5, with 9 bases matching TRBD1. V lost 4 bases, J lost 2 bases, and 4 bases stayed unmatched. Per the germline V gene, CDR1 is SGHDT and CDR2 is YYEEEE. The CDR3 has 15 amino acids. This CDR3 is CASSRTGVRNQPQHF. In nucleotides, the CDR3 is TGTGCCAGCAGCCGGACAGGGGTGCGCAATCAGCCCCAGCATTTT.

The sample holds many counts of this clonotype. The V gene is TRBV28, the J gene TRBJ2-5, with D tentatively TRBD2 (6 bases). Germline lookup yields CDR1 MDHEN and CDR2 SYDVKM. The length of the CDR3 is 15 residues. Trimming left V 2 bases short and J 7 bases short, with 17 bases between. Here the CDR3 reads CASSLVFGGTGTQYF. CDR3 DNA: TGTGCCAGCAGTTTAGTTTTTGGGGGGACGGGGACCCAGTACTTC.

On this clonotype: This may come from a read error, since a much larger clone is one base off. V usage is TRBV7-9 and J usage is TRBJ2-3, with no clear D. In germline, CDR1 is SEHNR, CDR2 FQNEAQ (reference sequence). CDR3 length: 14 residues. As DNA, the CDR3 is TGTGCCAGCAACTTAGATATAAGCACAGATACGCAGTATTTT. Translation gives CASNLDISTDTQYF.

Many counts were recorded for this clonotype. The DNA for the CDR3 is TGTGCCAGCAGCCCCTACGAGCAGTACTTC. Translating gives CASSPYEQYF. V usage is TRBV3-1 and J usage is TRBJ2-7; D is uncertain. Per the germline V gene, CDR1 is LGHDT and CDR2 is YNNKEL (reference sequence). The CDR3 is made up of 10 amino acids. V lost 4 bases and J lost 2, with 0 bases in between.

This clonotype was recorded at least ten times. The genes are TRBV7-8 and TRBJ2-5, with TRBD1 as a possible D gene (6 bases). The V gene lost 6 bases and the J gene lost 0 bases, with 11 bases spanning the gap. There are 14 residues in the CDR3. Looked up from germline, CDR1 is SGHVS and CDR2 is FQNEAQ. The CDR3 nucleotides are TGTGCCAGCAGGGATTACAGGGACCAAGAGACCCAGTACTTC. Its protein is CASRDYRDQETQYF.

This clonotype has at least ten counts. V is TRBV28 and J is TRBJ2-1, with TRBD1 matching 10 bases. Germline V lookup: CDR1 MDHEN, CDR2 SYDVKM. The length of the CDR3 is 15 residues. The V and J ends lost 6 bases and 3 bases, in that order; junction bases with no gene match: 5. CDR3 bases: TGTGCCAGCAGGGACAGGGGGAAAAACTACAATGAGCAGTTCTTC. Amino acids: CASRDRGKNYNEQFF.

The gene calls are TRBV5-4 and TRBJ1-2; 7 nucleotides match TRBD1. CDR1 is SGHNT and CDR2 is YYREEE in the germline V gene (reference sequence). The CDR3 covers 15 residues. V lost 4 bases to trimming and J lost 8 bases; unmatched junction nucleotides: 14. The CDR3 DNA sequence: TGTGCCAGCAGCCCTGGGACAGTTTTACAATACGGCTACACCTTC. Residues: CASSPGTVLQYGYTF.

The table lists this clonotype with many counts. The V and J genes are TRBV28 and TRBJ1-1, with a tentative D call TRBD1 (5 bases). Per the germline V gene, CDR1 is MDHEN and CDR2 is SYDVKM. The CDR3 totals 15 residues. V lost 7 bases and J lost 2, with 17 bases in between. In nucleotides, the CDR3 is TGTGCCAGCAACAGCTTGGGGCGGGCCAACACTGAAGCTTTCTTT. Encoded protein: CASNSLGRANTEAFF. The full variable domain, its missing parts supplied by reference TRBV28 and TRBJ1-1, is DVKVTQSSRYLVKRTGEKVFLECVQDMDHENMFWYRQDPGLGLRLIYFSYDVKMKEKGDIPEGYSVSREKKERFSLILESASTNQTSMYLCASNSLGRANTEAFFGQGTRLTVV.

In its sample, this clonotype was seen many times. The CDR3 spells CSARGSEQYF. The CDR3 DNA follows: TGCAGTGCTAGAGGGTCCGAGCAGTACTTC. V and J are TRBV20-1 and TRBJ2-7; D remains unclear. The CDR3 length is 10 residues. Trimming cost V 1 base and J 6 bases, with 4 bases left between them. Germline V lookup: CDR1 DFQATT, CDR2 SNEGSKA (reference sequence).

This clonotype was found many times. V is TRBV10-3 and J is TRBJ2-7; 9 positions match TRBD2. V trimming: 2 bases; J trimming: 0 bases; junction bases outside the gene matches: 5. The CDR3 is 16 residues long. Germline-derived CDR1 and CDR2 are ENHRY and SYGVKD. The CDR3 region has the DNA TGTGCCATCAGTGAGGGCACTAGCGGGTTCTCCTACGAGCAGTACTTC. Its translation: CAISEGTSGFSYEQYF.

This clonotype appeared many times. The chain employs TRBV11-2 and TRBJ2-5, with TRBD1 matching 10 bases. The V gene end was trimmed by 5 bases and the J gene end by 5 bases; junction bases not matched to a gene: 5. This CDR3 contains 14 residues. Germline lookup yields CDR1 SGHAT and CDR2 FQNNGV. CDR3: CASSQDRGGETQYF. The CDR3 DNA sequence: TGTGCCAGCAGCCAGGACAGGGGGGGGGAGACCCAGTACTTC.

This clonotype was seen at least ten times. CDR3 region: CASSLDLPGQGHYEQYF. The CDR3 bases are TGTGCCAGCAGCCTAGACCTCCCGGGACAGGGGCACTACGAGCAGTACTTC. V usage is TRBV28 and J usage is TRBJ2-7; 10 bases agree with TRBD1. The CDR3 has 17 amino acids. CDR1 and CDR2 from the germline V gene are MDHEN and SYDVKM. V lost 6 bases to trimming and J lost 3 bases; unmatched junction nucleotides: 14.

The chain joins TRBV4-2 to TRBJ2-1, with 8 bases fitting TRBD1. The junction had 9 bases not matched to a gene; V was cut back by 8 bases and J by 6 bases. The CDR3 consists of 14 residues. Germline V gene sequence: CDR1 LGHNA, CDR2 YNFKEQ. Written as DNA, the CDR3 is TGTGCCAGCGGACCGGGACAGGAGGTCAATGAGCAGTTCTTC. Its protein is CASGPGQEVNEQFF.

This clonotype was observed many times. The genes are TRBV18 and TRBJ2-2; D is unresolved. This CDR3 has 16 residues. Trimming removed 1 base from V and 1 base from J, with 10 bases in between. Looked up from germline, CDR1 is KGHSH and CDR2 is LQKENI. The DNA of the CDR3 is TGTGCCAGCTCACCACTCAACTGGGGGAACACCGGGGAGCTGTTTTTT. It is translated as CASSPLNWGNTGELFF.

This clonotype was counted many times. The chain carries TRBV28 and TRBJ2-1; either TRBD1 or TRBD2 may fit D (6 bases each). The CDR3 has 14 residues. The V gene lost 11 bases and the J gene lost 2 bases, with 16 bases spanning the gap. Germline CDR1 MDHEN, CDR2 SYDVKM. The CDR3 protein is CASVAGGTYNEQFF. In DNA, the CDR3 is TGTGCCTCAGTGGCCGGGGGCACCTACAATGAGCAGTTCTTC.

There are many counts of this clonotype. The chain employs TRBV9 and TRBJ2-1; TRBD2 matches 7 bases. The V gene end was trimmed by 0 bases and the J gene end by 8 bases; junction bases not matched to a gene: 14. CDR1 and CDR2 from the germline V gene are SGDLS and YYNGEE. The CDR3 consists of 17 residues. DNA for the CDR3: TGTGCCAGCAGCGTAGGGATCAGTGGGAGGGATGGCGATGAGCAGTTCTTC. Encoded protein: CASSVGISGRDGDEQFF.

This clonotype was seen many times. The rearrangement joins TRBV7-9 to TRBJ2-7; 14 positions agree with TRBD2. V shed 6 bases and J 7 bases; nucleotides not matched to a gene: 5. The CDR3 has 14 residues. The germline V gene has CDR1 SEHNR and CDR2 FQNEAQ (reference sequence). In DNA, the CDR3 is TGTGCCAGCAGTCAGACTAGCGGGAGGGTTGAGCAGTACTTC. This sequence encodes CASSQTSGRVEQYF.

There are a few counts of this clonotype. The CDR3: CATSDSDRGNTGELFF. CDR3 bases: TGTGCCACCAGTGATTCGGACAGGGGGAACACCGGGGAGCTGTTTTTT. The rearrangement uses TRBV24-1 and TRBJ2-2, with TRBD1 identical over 9 bases. Germline CDR1 is KGHDR and CDR2 is SFDVKD. This CDR3 has 16 amino acids. Trimming at V came to 2 bases and at J to 1 base, leaving 1 base not matched to a gene.

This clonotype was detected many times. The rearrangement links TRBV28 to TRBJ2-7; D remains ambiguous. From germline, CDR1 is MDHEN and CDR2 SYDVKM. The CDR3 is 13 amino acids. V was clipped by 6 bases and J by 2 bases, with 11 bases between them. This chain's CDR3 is CASRKTVTYEQYF. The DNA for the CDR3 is TGTGCCAGCAGAAAGACGGTAACCTACGAGCAGTACTTC.

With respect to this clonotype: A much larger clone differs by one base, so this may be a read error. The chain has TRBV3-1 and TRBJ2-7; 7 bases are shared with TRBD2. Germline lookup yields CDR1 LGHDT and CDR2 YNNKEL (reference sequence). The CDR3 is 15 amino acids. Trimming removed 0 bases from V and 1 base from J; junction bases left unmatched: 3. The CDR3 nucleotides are TGTGCCAGCAGCCAAGATGACGGGAGGTCCTACGAGCAGTACTTC. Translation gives CASSQDDGRSYEQYF.

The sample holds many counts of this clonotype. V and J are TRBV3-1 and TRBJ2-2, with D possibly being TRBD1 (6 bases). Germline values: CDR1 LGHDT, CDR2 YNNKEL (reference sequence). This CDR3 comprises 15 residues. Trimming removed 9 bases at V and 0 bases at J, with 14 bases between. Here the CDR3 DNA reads TGTGCCAGTACTTGGGACACCGCGAACACCGGGGAGCTGTTTTTT. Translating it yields CASTWDTANTGELFF.

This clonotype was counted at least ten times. The CDR3 bases are TGTGCCAGCAGCCTCGGACTAGCGGGAGGAAAGACCCAGTACTTC. This encodes CASSLGLAGGKTQYF. The chain recombines TRBV5-8 with TRBJ2-5, with 14 bases aligning to TRBD2. Per the germline V gene, CDR1 is SGHTS and CDR2 is YDEGEE. Losses at the gene ends were 4 bases for V and 6 bases for J; bases not matched to a gene: 5. This CDR3 spans 15 amino acids.

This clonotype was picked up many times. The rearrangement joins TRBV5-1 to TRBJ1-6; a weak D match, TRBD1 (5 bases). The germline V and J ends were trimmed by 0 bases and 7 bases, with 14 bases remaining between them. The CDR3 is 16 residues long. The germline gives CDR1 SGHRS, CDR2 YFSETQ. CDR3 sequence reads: CASSLATGLRNSPLHF. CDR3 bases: TGCGCCAGCAGCTTGGCCACAGGACTGAGAAATTCACCCCTCCACTTT.

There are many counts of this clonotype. The CDR3 coding sequence is TGTGCCAGTAGTATAGATATCTCCCCCCTCGGCACAGATACGCAGTATTTT. Translated: CASSIDISPLGTDTQYF. The chain has TRBV19 and TRBJ2-3, with D uncertain. Germline V gene sequence: CDR1 LNHDA, CDR2 SQIVND (reference sequence). Trimming took 0 bases from V and 1 from J, leaving 14 bases between them. This CDR3 comprises 17 residues. Combining the CDR3 with reference TRBV19 and TRBJ2-3 gives the whole variable domain DGGITQSPKYLFRKEGQNVTLSCEQNLNHDAMYWYRQDPGQGLRLIYYSQIVNDFQKGDIAEGYSVSREKKESFPLTVTSAQKNPTAFYLCASSIDISPLGTDTQYFGPGTRLTVL.